Listed below are T cell receptor beta chains from one sample, sequenced in a study of T cells in Graves' hyperthyroidism and ophthalmopathy. MiXCR, run by TCRdb on the multiplex PCR reads, gives a single entry per CDR3 protein. The table records nearly 600,000 distinct CDR3 sequences, around 13% of them present only once. The sample consisted of blood. The receptors here all came from a woman aged 30 to 39 with Graves' hyperthyroidism that later progressed to Graves' ophthalmopathy. The CDR3 runs from the conserved cysteine through the conserved F or W. The D gene is left open where the match is weak. Clone size, where shown, is once, few, many, or a class for clones that have expanded.

18 TRBD2 TRBJ2-5 TRBV5-1 many TGCGCCAGCAGCCCCGGGCTAGCGGGAGGCAGGAACCAAGAGACCCAGTACTTC CASSPGLAGGRNQETQYF
14 NA TRBJ2-5 TRBV6-1 many TGTGCCAGCAGGAGCCTCAGGGGCGGGGAGACCCAGTACTTC CASRSLRGGETQYF
14 TRBD1 TRBJ1-5 TRBV27 many TGTGCCAGCAGTCCCGACAGGGGAAGTCAGCCCCAGCATTTT CASSPDRGSQPQHF
13 NA TRBJ2-5 TRBV6-5 NA TGTGCCAGCAGTTACCGCTGGGGCGAGACCCAGTACTTC CASSYRWGETQYF
16 NA TRBJ2-5 TRBV27 NA TGTGCCAGCAGTTTTACCCCCCAGGGAGGCCAAGAGACCCAGTACTTC CASSFTPQGGQETQYF
14 NA TRBJ2-7 TRBV28 NA TGTGCCAGCTCCGGGACTCCGAGCTCCTACGAGCAGTACTTC CASSGTPSSYEQYF
15 NA TRBJ2-1 TRBV3-1 NA TGTGCCAGCAGCCACCCGGGAGTAACCTACAATGAGCAGTTCTTC CASSHPGVTYNEQFF
13 NA TRBJ1-5 TRBV12-3/TRBV12-4 many TGTGCCAGCAGGGGGATAAGCAATCAGCCCCAGCATTTT CASRGISNQPQHF
15 NA TRBJ1-2 TRBV9 many TGTGCCAGCAGCGTTGAGGACCGCGCAAGCTATGGCTACACCTTC CASSVEDRASYGYTF
14 TRBD1 TRBJ2-5 TRBV10-3 NA TGTGCCATCAGCCCGGGACAGCGAGAAGAGACCCAGTACTTC CAISPGQREETQYF
15 NA TRBJ1-6 TRBV28 NA TGTGCCAGCAGCATAGAGTTTGGGGGAAATTCACCCCTCCACTTT CASSIEFGGNSPLHF
15 TRBD1 TRBJ1-6 TRBV6-1 NA TGTGCCAGCAGAAGAGACCCAGGGGGGCATTCACCCCTCCACTTT CASRRDPGGHSPLHF
19 TRBD2 TRBJ2-3 TRBV20-1 few TGCAGTGCTAATTCCTTTCCCCAGACTAGCGGGAAGTGGACAGATACGCAGTATTTT CSANSFPQTSGKWTDTQYF
13 NA TRBJ1-2 TRBV20-1 NA TGCAGTGCTAGAGAGGAGGCTGCTTATGGCTACACCTTC CSAREEAAYGYTF
16 NA TRBJ1-6 TRBV28 many TGTGCCAGCAGTTTAATAACACCGGGGTCAGGGCCACCCCTCCACTTT CASSLITPGSGPPLHF
16 NA TRBJ2-2 TRBV6-1 few TGTGCCAGCAGTTTTCCGGGACAAGGGGGGACCGGGGAGCTGTTTTTT CASSFPGQGGTGELFF
12 NA TRBJ2-3 TRBV3-1 many TGTGCCAGCAGCCAAGGGGTGAATACGCAGTATTTT CASSQGVNTQYF
14 TRBD1 TRBJ1-5 TRBV19 many TGTGCCAGTAGCCAGGGGGCTAGCAATCAGCCCCAGCATTTT CASSQGASNQPQHF
13 NA TRBJ1-5 TRBV30 many TGTGCCTGGAGTATTGATAGCAATCAGCCCCAGCATTTT CAWSIDSNQPQHF
15 TRBD2 TRBJ2-7 TRBV4-3 many TGCGCCAGCAGCCAAGGGACTAGCCACAACTACGAGCAGTACTTC CASSQGTSHNYEQYF
15 NA TRBJ2-7 TRBV9 many TGTGCCAGCAGCGTAGATGATCGGTTGGTCTACGAGCAGTACTTC CASSVDDRLVYEQYF
16 TRBD1 TRBJ2-5 TRBV3-1 many TGTGCCAGCAGCCAGGGGGACAGGGCCTTAGGAGAGACCCAGTACTTC CASSQGDRALGETQYF
11 NA TRBJ1-2 TRBV30 many TGTGCCTGGAGTGCAGGAGGTGGCTACACCTTC CAWSAGGGYTF
14 TRBD2 TRBJ2-7 TRBV2 many TGTGCCAGCAGTGAATGGGGAGGGCGCTACGAGCAGTACTTC CASSEWGGRYEQYF
13 TRBD1 TRBJ1-1 TRBV12-3/TRBV12-4 many TGTGCCAGCAACCCGACAGGGCGAAGTGAAGCTTTCTTT CASNPTGRSEAFF
12 NA TRBJ1-1 TRBV7-2 few TGTGCCAGCGGCCTGAGGAACACTGAAGCTTTCTTT CASGLRNTEAFF
15 NA TRBJ2-1 TRBV12-3/TRBV12-4 NA TGTGCCAGCAGTTTCCGGTCAGGGGCCTACAATGAGCAGTTCTTC CASSFRSGAYNEQFF
15 NA TRBJ2-5 TRBV7-2 many TGTGCCAGCAGCTTAGGGGGAGCCCTCCGGGAGACCCAGTACTTC CASSLGGALRETQYF
13 NA TRBJ2-7 TRBV20-1 many TGCAGTGCTGCACTGGACAGTGGTAGCGAGCAGTACTTC CSAALDSGSEQYF
16 TRBD1 TRBJ1-1 TRBV19 NA TGTGCCAGTAGTCTACGGACAGGGGCTATGAACACTGAAGCTTTCTTT CASSLRTGAMNTEAFF
12 NA TRBJ1-2 TRBV30 many TGTGCCTGGAGTACAGGGCGTCTCGGCTACACCTTC CAWSTGRLGYTF
14 TRBD1 TRBJ2-7 TRBV18 NA TGTGCCAGCTCACCACCGGGACAGGTCTACGAGCAGTACTTC CASSPPGQVYEQYF
13 NA TRBJ2-7 TRBV30 many TGTGCCTGGAGTGTCGGGAGATGGTACGAGCAGTACTTC CAWSVGRWYEQYF
14 TRBD1 TRBJ1-1 TRBV5-1 many TGCGCCAGCAGCCAGCGGACAGGAGACACTGAAGCTTTCTTT CASSQRTGDTEAFF
15 TRBD2 TRBJ2-3 TRBV29-1 few TGCAGCGTTGGAGGGACTAGCGGAGACCGAGGTACGCAGTATTTT CSVGGTSGDRGTQYF
14 TRBD1 TRBJ1-5 TRBV2 many TGTGCCAGCACCGGACAGGGCCAAGTTGAGCCCCAGCATTTT CASTGQGQVEPQHF
16 TRBD1 TRBJ2-3 TRBV3-1 many TGTGCCAGCAGCCTTCTACAGGGGGCAAAGACAGATACGCAGTATTTT CASSLLQGAKTDTQYF